These T cell receptor beta chains were read from a single sample in a study of blood T cell repertoires in COVID-19. Profiling relied on immunoSEQ multiplex PCR, and the TCRdb table lists in-frame clones only, not all of them. The sample holds about 150,000 clones; about 80% are singletons and the top ten take roughly 7%. The specimen sequenced was PBMCs or T cells enriched from blood (not recorded which). These receptors were collected from a man aged 50 to 60 who had recovered from COVID-19. The CDR3 runs from the conserved cysteine through the conserved F or W. A D gene is named only where the DNA matches it firmly. Where a row states a size, it is once, few, many or the class of an expanded clone; other rows omit it.

j_call: TRBJ2-7
d_call: NA
clone_size: NA
v_call: TRBV2
cdr3_aa: CASNGGDAYEQYF
cdr3_nt: TGTGCCAGCAACGGAGGGGATGCCTACGAGCAGTACTTC

j_call: TRBJ1-3
d_call: NA
clone_size: NA
v_call: TRBV4-1
cdr3_aa: CASSQGTLSGNTIYF
cdr3_nt: TGCGCCAGCAGCCAAGGGACTCTCTCTGGAAACACCATATATTTT

j_call: TRBJ2-1
d_call: TRBD1
clone_size: NA
v_call: TRBV2
cdr3_aa: CASTRQGIYNEQFF
cdr3_nt: TGTGCCAGCACCAGACAGGGCATCTACAATGAGCAGTTCTTC

j_call: TRBJ2-1
d_call: TRBD2
clone_size: NA
v_call: TRBV11-2
cdr3_aa: CASSPTGGGWYEQFF
cdr3_nt: TGTGCCAGCAGCCCTACGGGGGGGGGTTGGTATGAGCAGTTCTTC

j_call: TRBJ1-1
d_call: NA
clone_size: NA
v_call: TRBV7-9
cdr3_aa: CASSPTRDKNTEAFF
cdr3_nt: TGTGCCAGCAGCCCAACCAGGGACAAGAACACTGAAGCTTTCTTT

j_call: TRBJ2-1
d_call: NA
clone_size: NA
v_call: TRBV19
cdr3_aa: CASSIGRGPYNEQFF
cdr3_nt: TGTGCCAGTAGTATCGGGAGGGGGCCCTACAATGAGCAGTTCTTC

j_call: TRBJ1-5
d_call: NA
clone_size: few
v_call: TRBV5-7
cdr3_aa: CASSLRSDGISNQPQHF
cdr3_nt: TGTGCCAGCAGCTTGAGGTCGGACGGGATTAGCAATCAGCCCCAGCATTTT

j_call: TRBJ1-2
d_call: NA
clone_size: NA
v_call: TRBV3-1/TRBV3-2
cdr3_aa: CASSHLWANYGYTF
cdr3_nt: TGTGCCAGCAGCCATCTCTGGGCGAACTATGGCTACACCTTC

j_call: TRBJ1-2
d_call: NA
clone_size: NA
v_call: TRBV19
cdr3_aa: CASSMLRELGGYTF
cdr3_nt: TGTGCCAGTAGTATGTTACGGGAGCTAGGAGGCTACACCTTC

j_call: TRBJ2-5
d_call: NA
clone_size: once
v_call: TRBV5-4
cdr3_aa: CASSLGGGALETQYF
cdr3_nt: TGTGCCAGCAGCTTGGGAGGGGGGGCCTTAGAGACCCAGTACTTC

j_call: TRBJ1-6
d_call: NA
clone_size: NA
v_call: TRBV5-6
cdr3_aa: CASSSHRILISYNSPLHF
cdr3_nt: TGTGCCAGCAGCTCCCACAGGATTCTTATCTCCTATAATTCACCCCTCCACTTT

j_call: TRBJ2-4
d_call: NA
clone_size: NA
v_call: TRBV7-2
cdr3_aa: CASSPFGAGQYF
cdr3_nt: TGTGCCAGCAGCCCGTTTGGGGCGGGGCAGTACTTC

j_call: TRBJ1-1
d_call: NA
clone_size: NA
v_call: TRBV6-5
cdr3_aa: CASRTGTLNTEAFF
cdr3_nt: TGTGCCAGCAGAACGGGGACACTGAACACTGAAGCTTTCTTT

j_call: TRBJ2-1
d_call: NA
clone_size: NA
v_call: TRBV12-2
cdr3_aa: CASRLGPLAGGPRAGNEQFF
cdr3_nt: TGTGCAAGTCGCTTAGGTCCGCTAGCGGGGGGGCCCAGAGCGGGCAATGAGCAGTTCTTC

j_call: TRBJ2-2
d_call: NA
clone_size: NA
v_call: TRBV2
cdr3_aa: CASKWSEGNTGELFF
cdr3_nt: TGTGCCAGCAAGTGGAGTGAGGGGAACACCGGGGAGCTGTTTTTT

j_call: TRBJ2-7
d_call: NA
clone_size: few
v_call: TRBV5-6
cdr3_aa: CASSLRSLGAYEQYF
cdr3_nt: TGTGCCAGCAGCTTGCGATCCCTAGGTGCCTACGAGCAGTACTTC

j_call: TRBJ1-6
d_call: TRBD1
clone_size: NA
v_call: TRBV6-5
cdr3_aa: CASRDRRNSPLHF
cdr3_nt: TGTGCCAGCCGGGACAGGCGGAATTCACCCCTCCACTTT

j_call: TRBJ1-3
d_call: NA
clone_size: NA
v_call: TRBV5-1
cdr3_aa: CASSLSRGGSSGNTIYF
cdr3_nt: TGCGCCAGCAGCTTGTCCAGGGGCGGAAGTTCTGGAAACACCATATATTTT

j_call: TRBJ1-1
d_call: NA
clone_size: NA
v_call: TRBV6-5
cdr3_aa: CASSPGRTMNTEAFF
cdr3_nt: TGTGCCAGCAGCCCAGGGAGGACAATGAACACTGAAGCTTTCTTT

j_call: TRBJ1-1
d_call: NA
clone_size: NA
v_call: TRBV15
cdr3_aa: CATSKPTSGRTEAFF
cdr3_nt: TGTGCCACCAGCAAACCCACCTCAGGGCGAACTGAAGCTTTCTTT

j_call: TRBJ2-1
d_call: TRBD1
clone_size: NA
v_call: TRBV7-9
cdr3_aa: CASSFPSTGENEQFF
cdr3_nt: TGTGCCAGCAGCTTCCCCTCGACAGGGGAAAATGAGCAGTTCTTC

j_call: TRBJ1-1
d_call: NA
clone_size: NA
v_call: TRBV3-1/TRBV3-2
cdr3_aa: CASSQDSVGVPEAFF
cdr3_nt: TGTGCCAGCAGCCAAGATTCTGTCGGGGTTCCTGAAGCTTTCTTT

j_call: TRBJ1-6
d_call: NA
clone_size: few
v_call: TRBV7-2
cdr3_aa: CASSAPGQISPLHF
cdr3_nt: TGTGCCAGCAGCGCCCCGGGACAAATTTCACCCCTCCACTTT

j_call: TRBJ1-6
d_call: TRBD1
clone_size: NA
v_call: TRBV4-3
cdr3_aa: CASSQENGRGYNSPLHF
cdr3_nt: TGCGCCAGCAGCCAAGAGAACGGCAGGGGGTATAATTCACCCCTCCACTTT

j_call: TRBJ1-4
d_call: NA
clone_size: NA
v_call: TRBV15
cdr3_aa: CATSSPAGSNEKLFF
cdr3_nt: TGTGCCACCAGCAGTCCAGCAGGGTCCAATGAAAAACTGTTTTTT

j_call: TRBJ1-2
d_call: TRBD1
clone_size: NA
v_call: TRBV6-5
cdr3_aa: CASSLDRANGYTF
cdr3_nt: TGTGCCAGCAGCCTCGACAGGGCCAATGGCTACACCTTC

j_call: TRBJ2-1
d_call: NA
clone_size: NA
v_call: TRBV27
cdr3_aa: CASRLGPSYNEQFF
cdr3_nt: TGTGCCAGCAGACTAGGGCCCTCCTACAATGAGCAGTTCTTC

j_call: TRBJ2-2
d_call: NA
clone_size: NA
v_call: TRBV25-1
cdr3_aa: CASSESGRVAGELFF
cdr3_nt: TGTGCCAGCAGTGAATCGGGCAGGGTGGCCGGGGAGCTGTTTTTT

j_call: TRBJ1-1
d_call: NA
clone_size: NA
v_call: TRBV11-2
cdr3_aa: CASSLVLGGTEAFF
cdr3_nt: TGTGCCAGCAGCTTAGTGTTGGGGGGGACTGAAGCTTTCTTT

j_call: TRBJ1-2
d_call: NA
clone_size: NA
v_call: TRBV7-2
cdr3_aa: CASSLGPNLNYGYTF
cdr3_nt: TGTGCCAGCAGCTTAGGCCCTAACCTAAACTATGGCTACACCTTC

j_call: TRBJ1-1
d_call: TRBD1
clone_size: NA
v_call: TRBV19
cdr3_aa: CASSTPGDRASLNTEAFF
cdr3_nt: TGTGCCAGTAGTACACCCGGGGACAGGGCGTCATTGAACACTGAAGCTTTCTTT

j_call: TRBJ2-2
d_call: NA
clone_size: many
v_call: TRBV5-1
cdr3_aa: CASSLDGTNTGELFF
cdr3_nt: TGCGCCAGCAGCTTGGACGGGACGAACACCGGGGAGCTGTTTTTT

j_call: TRBJ2-1
d_call: NA
clone_size: NA
v_call: TRBV19
cdr3_aa: CASKPLTAGDNEQFF
cdr3_nt: TGTGCCAGTAAACCACTCACGGCAGGGGACAATGAGCAGTTCTTC

j_call: TRBJ2-3
d_call: TRBD2
clone_size: NA
v_call: TRBV5-6
cdr3_aa: CASSLSSGGAFQTDTQYF
cdr3_nt: TGTGCCAGCAGCTTGTCTAGCGGGGGGGCGTTTCAAACAGATACGCAGTATTTT

j_call: TRBJ1-2
d_call: TRBD1
clone_size: NA
v_call: TRBV19
cdr3_aa: CASSIFLTGEFGYTF
cdr3_nt: TGTGCCAGTAGTATATTCTTGACAGGGGAGTTTGGCTACACCTTC

j_call: TRBJ2-7
d_call: TRBD1
clone_size: NA
v_call: TRBV10-3
cdr3_aa: CAISEFGGQGTSGDEQYF
cdr3_nt: TGTGCCATCAGTGAGTTCGGGGGACAGGGGACCTCTGGCGACGAGCAGTACTTC

j_call: TRBJ1-5
d_call: NA
clone_size: NA
v_call: TRBV7-2
cdr3_aa: CASTPSRNQPQHF
cdr3_nt: TGTGCCAGCACCCCGAGCCGCAATCAGCCCCAGCATTTT

j_call: TRBJ1-5
d_call: NA
clone_size: NA
v_call: TRBV5-5
cdr3_aa: CASSPTGGWGQPQHF
cdr3_nt: TGTGCCAGCAGCCCGACGGGGGGTTGGGGTCAGCCCCAGCATTTT

j_call: TRBJ2-3
d_call: TRBD2
clone_size: NA
v_call: TRBV2
cdr3_aa: CASSPRGSGVRDTQYF
cdr3_nt: TGTGCCAGCAGTCCCCGGGGTAGCGGGGTTCGAGATACGCAGTATTTT

j_call: TRBJ1-4
d_call: TRBD1
clone_size: NA
v_call: TRBV2
cdr3_aa: CASSAGTGNEKLFF
cdr3_nt: TGTGCCAGCAGCGCTGGGACAGGGAATGAAAAACTGTTTTTT

j_call: TRBJ2-3
d_call: NA
clone_size: NA
v_call: TRBV6-5
cdr3_aa: CASSRRSSTDTQYF
cdr3_nt: TGTGCCAGCAGTCGGAGATCTAGCACAGATACGCAGTATTTT

j_call: TRBJ2-2
d_call: TRBD2
clone_size: once
v_call: TRBV27
cdr3_aa: CASGSGTSGGPTGELFF
cdr3_nt: TGTGCCAGCGGGTCCGGGACTAGCGGGGGACCCACCGGGGAGCTGTTTTTT

j_call: TRBJ2-5
d_call: NA
clone_size: NA
v_call: TRBV7-9
cdr3_aa: CASSHRNSQETQYF
cdr3_nt: TGTGCCAGCAGCCACAGGAACTCCCAAGAGACCCAGTACTTC

j_call: TRBJ1-5
d_call: NA
clone_size: NA
v_call: TRBV3-1/TRBV3-2
cdr3_aa: CASSQNGANQPQHF
cdr3_nt: TGTGCCAGCAGCCAAAATGGGGCCAATCAGCCCCAGCATTTT

j_call: TRBJ2-7
d_call: NA
clone_size: NA
v_call: TRBV5-1
cdr3_aa: CASRSTGSYEQYF
cdr3_nt: TGCGCCAGCCGATCGACGGGCTCCTACGAGCAGTACTTC

j_call: TRBJ1-5
d_call: NA
clone_size: NA
v_call: TRBV6-1
cdr3_aa: CASSELQGPHQPQHF
cdr3_nt: TGTGCCAGCAGTGAATTGCAGGGGCCCCATCAGCCCCAGCATTTT

j_call: TRBJ1-6
d_call: TRBD1
clone_size: few
v_call: TRBV5-4
cdr3_aa: CASSLRQGALSPLHF
cdr3_nt: TGTGCCAGCAGCTTGAGGCAGGGGGCGCTTTCACCCCTCCACTTT

j_call: TRBJ1-6
d_call: NA
clone_size: NA
v_call: TRBV5-1
cdr3_aa: CASSLAPENNSPLHF
cdr3_nt: TGCGCCAGCAGCTTGGCCCCGGAGAATAATTCACCCCTCCACTTT

j_call: TRBJ1-1
d_call: NA
clone_size: NA
v_call: TRBV15
cdr3_aa: CATSRDRGWRGSYTEAFF
cdr3_nt: TGTGCCACCAGCAGAGATCGGGGTTGGAGGGGATCTTATACTGAAGCTTTCTTT

j_call: TRBJ2-7
d_call: TRBD2
clone_size: NA
v_call: TRBV5-1
cdr3_aa: CASSPRLAGASPYEQYF
cdr3_nt: TGCGCCAGCAGCCCTCGACTAGCGGGGGCGTCTCCCTACGAGCAGTACTTC

j_call: TRBJ1-1
d_call: NA
clone_size: NA
v_call: TRBV14
cdr3_aa: CASSHGGRTEAFF
cdr3_nt: TGTGCCAGCAGCCACGGGGGGAGGACTGAAGCTTTCTTT

j_call: TRBJ1-1
d_call: TRBD1
clone_size: NA
v_call: TRBV7-9
cdr3_aa: CASSNGQGNTEAFF
cdr3_nt: TGTGCCAGCAGCAATGGACAGGGCAACACTGAAGCTTTCTTT

j_call: TRBJ2-7
d_call: TRBD1
clone_size: NA
v_call: TRBV5-1
cdr3_aa: CASSFPDRVYEQYF
cdr3_nt: TGCGCCAGCAGCTTCCCGGACAGGGTCTACGAGCAGTACTTC

j_call: TRBJ1-4
d_call: NA
clone_size: NA
v_call: TRBV29-1
cdr3_aa: CSVAQGATNEKLFF
cdr3_nt: TGCAGCGTGGCCCAGGGTGCAACTAATGAAAAACTGTTTTTT

j_call: TRBJ2-5
d_call: NA
clone_size: NA
v_call: TRBV7-2
cdr3_aa: CASRANAETQYF
cdr3_nt: TGTGCCAGCAGGGCAAATGCAGAGACCCAGTACTTC

j_call: TRBJ1-2
d_call: TRBD1
clone_size: NA
v_call: TRBV27
cdr3_aa: CASSFRGLNYGYTF
cdr3_nt: TGTGCCAGCAGTTTCAGGGGGCTCAACTATGGCTACACCTTC

j_call: TRBJ2-5
d_call: TRBD1
clone_size: NA
v_call: TRBV7-2
cdr3_aa: CASSLTGQVQETQYF
cdr3_nt: TGTGCCAGCAGCTTAACTGGACAGGTCCAAGAGACCCAGTACTTC

j_call: TRBJ1-2
d_call: NA
clone_size: NA
v_call: TRBV19
cdr3_aa: CASSTSVNYGYTF
cdr3_nt: TGTGCCAGTAGTACCTCGGTTAACTATGGCTACACCTTC

j_call: TRBJ2-3
d_call: TRBD2
clone_size: few
v_call: TRBV19
cdr3_aa: CASSASGGEITDTQYF
cdr3_nt: TGTGCCAGTAGTGCTAGCGGGGGGGAGATCACAGATACGCAGTATTTT